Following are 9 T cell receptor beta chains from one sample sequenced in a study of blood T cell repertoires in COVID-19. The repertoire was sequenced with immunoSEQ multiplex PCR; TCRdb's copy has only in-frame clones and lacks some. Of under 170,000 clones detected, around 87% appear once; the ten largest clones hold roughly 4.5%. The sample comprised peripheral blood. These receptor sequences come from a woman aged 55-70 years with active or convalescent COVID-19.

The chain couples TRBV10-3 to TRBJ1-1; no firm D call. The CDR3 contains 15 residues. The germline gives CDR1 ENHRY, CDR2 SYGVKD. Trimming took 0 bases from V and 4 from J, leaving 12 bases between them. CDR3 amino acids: CAISESGTRGTEAFF. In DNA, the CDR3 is TGTGCCATCAGTGAGTCGGGCACTCGGGGCACTGAAGCTTTCTTT.

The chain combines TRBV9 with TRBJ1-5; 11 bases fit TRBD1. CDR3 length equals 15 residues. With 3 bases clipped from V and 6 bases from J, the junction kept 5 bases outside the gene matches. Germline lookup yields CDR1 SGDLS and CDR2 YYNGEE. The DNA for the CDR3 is TGTGCCAGCAGCGAGGGGACAGGGGGAGGTCAGCCCCAGCATTTT. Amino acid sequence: CASSEGTGGGQPQHF.

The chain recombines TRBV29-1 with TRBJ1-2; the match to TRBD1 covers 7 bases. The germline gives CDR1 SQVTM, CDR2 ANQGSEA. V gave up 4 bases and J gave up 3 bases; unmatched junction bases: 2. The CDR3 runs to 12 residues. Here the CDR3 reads CSVGGQDYGYTF. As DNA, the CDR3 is TGCAGCGTTGGAGGACAGGACTATGGCTACACCTTC.

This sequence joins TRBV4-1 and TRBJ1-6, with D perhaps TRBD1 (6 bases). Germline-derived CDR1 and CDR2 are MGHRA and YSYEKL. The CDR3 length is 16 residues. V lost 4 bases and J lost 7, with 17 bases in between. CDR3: CASSRGEGQLNSPLHF. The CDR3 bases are TGCGCCAGCAGCCGCGGAGAAGGACAGTTAAATTCACCCCTCCACTTT.

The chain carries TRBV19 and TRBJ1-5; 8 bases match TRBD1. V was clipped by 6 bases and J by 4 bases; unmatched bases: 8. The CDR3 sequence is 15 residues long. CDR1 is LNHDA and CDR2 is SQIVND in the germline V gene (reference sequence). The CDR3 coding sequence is TGTGCCAGTAGGACTACAGGGGGATTTAATCAGCCCCAGCATTTT. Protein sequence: CASRTTGGFNQPQHF.

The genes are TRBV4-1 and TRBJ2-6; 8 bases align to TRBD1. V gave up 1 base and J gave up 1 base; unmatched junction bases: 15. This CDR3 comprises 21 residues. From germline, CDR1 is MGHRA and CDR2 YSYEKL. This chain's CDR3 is CASSQGLGRGQGKSGANVLTF. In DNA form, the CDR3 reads TGCGCCAGCAGCCAAGGTTTAGGACGCGGACAGGGTAAATCTGGGGCCAACGTCCTGACTTTC.

The CDR3 DNA is TGTGCCAGCTCACCGGGACAGGGGAGGAACTATGGCTACACCTTC. This gives the protein CASSPGQGRNYGYTF. The rearrangement links TRBV18 to TRBJ1-2, with 10 positions matching TRBD1. This CDR3 has 15 residues. Germline lookup yields CDR1 KGHSH and CDR2 LQKENI. J lost 2 bases, V lost 3 bases, and 3 bases had no gene match.

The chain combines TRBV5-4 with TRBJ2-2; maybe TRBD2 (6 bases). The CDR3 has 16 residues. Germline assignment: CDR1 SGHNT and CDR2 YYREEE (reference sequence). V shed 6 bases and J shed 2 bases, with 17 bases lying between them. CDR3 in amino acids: CASTLGGGLNTGELFF. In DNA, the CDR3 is TGTGCCAGCACCCTGGGAGGAGGCTTAAACACCGGGGAGCTGTTTTTT.

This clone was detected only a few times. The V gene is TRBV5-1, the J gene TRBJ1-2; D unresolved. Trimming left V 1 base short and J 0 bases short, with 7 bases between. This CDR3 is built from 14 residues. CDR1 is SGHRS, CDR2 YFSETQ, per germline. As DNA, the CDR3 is TGCGCCAGCAGCTTGTCGAGAGCTAACTATGGCTACACCTTC. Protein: CASSLSRANYGYTF.